Below are 3 T cell receptor beta chains sequenced from a single sample in a study of cytomegalovirus exposure and HLA in healthy donors. The PCR made use of 60 Vbeta and 13 Jbeta primers. The protocol was immunoSEQ multiplex PCR, while the TCRdb copy is restricted to in-frame clones and leaves out a portion. The sample contains 200,000 to 300,000 clones, 85% of which appear only once. Sequences were obtained from PBMCs. These receptors were obtained from a girl aged 2 to 10 in good health and CMV-seronegative.

The V gene is TRBV4-1, the J gene TRBJ1-4, with a possible D match to TRBD1 (5 bases). The CDR3 contains 16 residues. Looked up from germline, CDR1 is MGHRA and CDR2 is YSYEKL. The V and J ends lost 0 bases and 3 bases respectively, with 11 bases between them. CDR3: CASSQDGGRANEKLFF. CDR3 nucleotide sequence: TGCGCCAGCAGCCAAGACGGGGGAAGGGCTAATGAAAAACTGTTTTTT.

The J gene is TRBJ2-3, the V gene TRBV19, with D maybe TRBD2 (5 bases). Trimming pared 5 bases from V and 0 bases from J, leaving 9 bases between. Germline CDR1 reads LNHDA; CDR2 reads SQIVND (reference sequence). There are 14 residues in the CDR3. CDR3 sequence (DNA): TGTGCCAGTAGTCCTCGGACTAGCACAGATACGCAGTATTTT. Translated, it gives CASSPRTSTDTQYF. Supplemented by reference TRBV19 and TRBJ2-3, the full variable domain reads DGGITQSPKYLFRKEGQNVTLSCEQNLNHDAMYWYRQDPGQGLRLIYYSQIVNDFQKGDIAEGYSVSREKKESFPLTVTSAQKNPTAFYLCASSPRTSTDTQYFGPGTRLTVL.

The chain carries TRBV7-9 and TRBJ1-1; perhaps TRBD1 as D (6 bases). Trimming shortened V by 10 bases and J by 2 bases, and 23 bases separated the two germline ends. CDR1 SEHNR and CDR2 FQNEAQ come from the germline V gene (reference sequence). The CDR3 has 16 amino acids. The CDR3, as DNA: TGTGCCACCAATCGAAATAAGACAGGAAGTAACACTGAAGCTTTCTTT. As protein: CATNRNKTGSNTEAFF.